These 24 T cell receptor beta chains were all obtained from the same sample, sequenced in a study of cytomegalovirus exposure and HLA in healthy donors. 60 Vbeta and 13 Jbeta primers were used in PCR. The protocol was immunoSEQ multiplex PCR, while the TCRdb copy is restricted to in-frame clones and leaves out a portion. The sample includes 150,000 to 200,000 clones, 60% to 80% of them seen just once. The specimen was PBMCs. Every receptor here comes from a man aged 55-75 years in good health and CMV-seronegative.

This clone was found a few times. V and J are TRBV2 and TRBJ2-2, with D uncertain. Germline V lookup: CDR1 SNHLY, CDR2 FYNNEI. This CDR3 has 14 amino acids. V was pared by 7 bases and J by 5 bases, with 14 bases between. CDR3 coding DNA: TGTGCCAGCATTGAGTACTCGGAGACCGGGGAGCTGTTTTTT. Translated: CASIEYSETGELFF.

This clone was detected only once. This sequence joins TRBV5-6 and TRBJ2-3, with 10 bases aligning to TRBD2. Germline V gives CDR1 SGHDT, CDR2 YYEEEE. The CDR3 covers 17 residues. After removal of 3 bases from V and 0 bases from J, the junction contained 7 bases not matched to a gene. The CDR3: CASSYIKLAGSTDTQYF. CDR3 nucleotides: TGTGCCAGCAGCTATATCAAACTAGCGGGGAGCACAGATACGCAGTATTTT.

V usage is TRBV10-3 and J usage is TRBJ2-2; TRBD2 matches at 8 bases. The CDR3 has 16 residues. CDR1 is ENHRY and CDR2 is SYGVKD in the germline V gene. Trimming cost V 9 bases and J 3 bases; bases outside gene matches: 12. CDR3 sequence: CAIRTHRAGDTGELFF. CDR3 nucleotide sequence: TGTGCCATTCGCACCCACCGAGCGGGAGACACCGGGGAGCTGTTTTTT.

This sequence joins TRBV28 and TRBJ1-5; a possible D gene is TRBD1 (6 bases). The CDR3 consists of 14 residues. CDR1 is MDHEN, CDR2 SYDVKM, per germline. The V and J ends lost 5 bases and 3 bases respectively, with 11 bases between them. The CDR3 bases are TGTGCCAGCAGTATAACAGGGTTCAATCAGCCCCAGCATTTT. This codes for CASSITGFNQPQHF.

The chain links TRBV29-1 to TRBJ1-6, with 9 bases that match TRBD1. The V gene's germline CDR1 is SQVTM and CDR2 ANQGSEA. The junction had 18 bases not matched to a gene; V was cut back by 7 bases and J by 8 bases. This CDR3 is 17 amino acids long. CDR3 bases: TGCAGCGACCTGGACAGGGGCGCCGGGTTATGGGATTCACCCCTCCACTTT. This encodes CSDLDRGAGLWDSPLHF.

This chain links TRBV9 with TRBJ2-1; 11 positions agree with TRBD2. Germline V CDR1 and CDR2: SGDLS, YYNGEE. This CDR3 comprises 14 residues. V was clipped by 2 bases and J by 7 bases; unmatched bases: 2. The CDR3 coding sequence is TGTGCCAGCAGCGTTGGGACTAGCGGTAATGAGCAGTTCTTC. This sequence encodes CASSVGTSGNEQFF. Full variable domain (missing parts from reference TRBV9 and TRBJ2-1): DSGVTQTPKHLITATGQRVTLRCSPRSGDLSVYWYQQSLDQGLQFLIQYYNGEERAKGNILERFSAQQFPDLHSELNLSSLELGDSALYFCASSVGTSGNEQFFGPGTRLTVL.

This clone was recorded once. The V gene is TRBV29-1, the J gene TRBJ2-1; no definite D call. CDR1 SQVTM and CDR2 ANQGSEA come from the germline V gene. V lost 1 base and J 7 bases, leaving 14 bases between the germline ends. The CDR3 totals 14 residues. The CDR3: CSVEVMARRNEQFF. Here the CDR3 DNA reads TGCAGCGTTGAAGTTATGGCTAGAAGGAATGAGCAGTTCTTC.

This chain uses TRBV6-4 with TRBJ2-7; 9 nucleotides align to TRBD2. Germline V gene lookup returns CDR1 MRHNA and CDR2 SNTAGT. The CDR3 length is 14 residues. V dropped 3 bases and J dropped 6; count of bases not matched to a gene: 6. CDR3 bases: TGTGCCAGCAGTGAGGTAGCGGGAGTAGCCGAGCAGTACTTC. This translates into CASSEVAGVAEQYF.

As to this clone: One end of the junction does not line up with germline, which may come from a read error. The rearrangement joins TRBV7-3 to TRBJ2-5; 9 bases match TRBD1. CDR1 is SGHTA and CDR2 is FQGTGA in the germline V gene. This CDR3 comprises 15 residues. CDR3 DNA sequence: TGTTCCAGCAGCTTAACCCCACAGGGGGCTGCGGCCCAGTACTTC. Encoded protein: CSSSLTPQGAAAQYF.

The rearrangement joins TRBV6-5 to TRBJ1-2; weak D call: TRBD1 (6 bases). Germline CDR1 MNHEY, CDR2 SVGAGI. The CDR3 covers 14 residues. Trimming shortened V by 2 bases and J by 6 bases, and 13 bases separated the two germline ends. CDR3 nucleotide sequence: TGTGCCAGCAGTTACGGACAGCACGTCAATGGCTACACCTTC. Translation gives CASSYGQHVNGYTF.

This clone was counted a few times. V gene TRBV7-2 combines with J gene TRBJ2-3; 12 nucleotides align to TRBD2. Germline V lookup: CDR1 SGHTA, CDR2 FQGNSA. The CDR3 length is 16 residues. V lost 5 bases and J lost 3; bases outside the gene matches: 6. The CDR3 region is CASSPLAGGGTDTQYF. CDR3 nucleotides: TGTGCCAGCAGCCCCCTAGCGGGAGGGGGGACAGATACGCAGTATTTT.

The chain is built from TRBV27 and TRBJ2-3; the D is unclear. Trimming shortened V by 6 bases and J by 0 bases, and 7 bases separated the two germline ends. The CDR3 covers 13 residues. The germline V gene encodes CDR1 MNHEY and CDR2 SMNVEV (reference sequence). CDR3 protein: CASRGTSTDTQYF. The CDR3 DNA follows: TGTGCCAGCAGGGGCACTAGCACAGATACGCAGTATTTT.

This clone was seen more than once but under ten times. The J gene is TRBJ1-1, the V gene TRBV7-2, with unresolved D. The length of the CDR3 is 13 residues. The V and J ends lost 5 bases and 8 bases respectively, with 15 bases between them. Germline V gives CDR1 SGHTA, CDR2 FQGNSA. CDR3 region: CASSPGWGGEAFF. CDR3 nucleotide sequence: TGTGCCAGCAGCCCTGGGTGGGGAGGAGAAGCTTTCTTT.

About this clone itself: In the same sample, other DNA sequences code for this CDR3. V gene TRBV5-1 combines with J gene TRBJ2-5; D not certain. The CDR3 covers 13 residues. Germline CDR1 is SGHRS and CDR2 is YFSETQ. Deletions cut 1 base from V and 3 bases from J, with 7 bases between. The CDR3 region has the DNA TGCGCCAGCAGCTTGCTGGCAGAAGAGACCCAGTACTTC. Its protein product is CASSLLAEETQYF.

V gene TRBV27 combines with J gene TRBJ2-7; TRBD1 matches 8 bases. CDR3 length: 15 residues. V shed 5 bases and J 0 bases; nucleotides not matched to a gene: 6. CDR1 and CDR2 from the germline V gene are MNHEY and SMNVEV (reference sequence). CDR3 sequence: CASSPGTGLSYEQYF. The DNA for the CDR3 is TGTGCCAGCAGTCCTGGGACAGGTCTCTCCTACGAGCAGTACTTC.

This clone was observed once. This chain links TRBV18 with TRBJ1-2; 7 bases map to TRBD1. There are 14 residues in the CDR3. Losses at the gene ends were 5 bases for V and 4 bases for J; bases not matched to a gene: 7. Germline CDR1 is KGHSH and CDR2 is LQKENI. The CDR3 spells CASSEGQFPYGYTF. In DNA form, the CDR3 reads TGTGCCAGCTCAGAGGGACAGTTCCCCTATGGCTACACCTTC.

Here the CDR3 DNA reads TGTGCCAGCAGCTTTCAACAGGGGGCGCGGGAGCAGTACTTC. Its translation: CASSFQQGAREQYF. This chain connects TRBV7-8 to TRBJ2-7; 9 bases line up with TRBD1. The CDR3 runs 14 residues. The germline CDR1 and CDR2 sequences are SGHVS and FQNEAQ. V lost 3 bases, J lost 7 bases, and 7 bases stayed unmatched.

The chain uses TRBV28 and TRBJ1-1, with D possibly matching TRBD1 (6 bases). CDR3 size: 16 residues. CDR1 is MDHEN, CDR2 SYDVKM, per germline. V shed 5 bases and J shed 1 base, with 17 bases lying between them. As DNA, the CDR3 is TGTGCCAGCAGTAGGGGGAATGGGGCGTGGAACACTGAAGCTTTCTTT. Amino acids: CASSRGNGAWNTEAFF.

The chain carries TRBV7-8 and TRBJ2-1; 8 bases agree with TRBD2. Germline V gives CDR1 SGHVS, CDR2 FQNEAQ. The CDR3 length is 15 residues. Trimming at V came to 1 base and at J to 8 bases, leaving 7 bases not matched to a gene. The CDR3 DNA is TGTGCCAGCAGCTTAGAGGTTCTAGCGGGTCATGAGCAGTTCTTC. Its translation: CASSLEVLAGHEQFF.

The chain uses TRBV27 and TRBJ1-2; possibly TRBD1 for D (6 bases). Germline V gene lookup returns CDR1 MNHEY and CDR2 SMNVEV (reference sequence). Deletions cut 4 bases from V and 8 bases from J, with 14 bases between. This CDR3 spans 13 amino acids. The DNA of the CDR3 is TGTGCCAGCAGTTCTTACAGGGTGGAGGGCTACACCTTC. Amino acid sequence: CASSSYRVEGYTF.

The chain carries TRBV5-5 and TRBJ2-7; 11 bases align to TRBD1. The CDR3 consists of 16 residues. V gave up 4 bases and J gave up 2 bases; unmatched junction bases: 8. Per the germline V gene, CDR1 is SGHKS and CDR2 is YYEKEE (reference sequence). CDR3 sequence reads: CASSRTGGLGTYEQYF. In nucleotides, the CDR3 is TGTGCCAGCAGCCGGACAGGGGGCTTAGGGACCTACGAGCAGTACTTC. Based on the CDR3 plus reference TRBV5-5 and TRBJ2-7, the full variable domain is DAGVTQSPTHLIKTRGQQVTLRCSPISGHKSVSWYQQVLGQGPQFIFQYYEKEERGRGNFPDRFSARQFPNYSSELNVNALLLGDSALYLCASSRTGGLGTYEQYFGPGTRLTVT.

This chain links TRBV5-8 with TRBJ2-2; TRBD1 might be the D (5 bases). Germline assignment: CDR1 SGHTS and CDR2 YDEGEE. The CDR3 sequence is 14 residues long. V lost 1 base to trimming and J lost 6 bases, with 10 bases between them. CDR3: CASSLSRQSGELFF. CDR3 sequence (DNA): TGTGCCAGCAGCTTGTCTCGACAGTCCGGGGAGCTGTTTTTT.

The chain's CDR3 is CASSPSGTLNEQFF. In nucleotides, the CDR3 is TGTGCCAGCTCACCGTCCGGGACTTTGAATGAGCAGTTCTTC. J is TRBJ2-1 and V is TRBV18; TRBD2 might be the D (6 bases). Germline V lookup: CDR1 KGHSH, CDR2 LQKENI. The CDR3 runs to 14 residues. Between the trimmed V and J ends, which lost 3 bases and 7 bases, there was a span of 13 bases.

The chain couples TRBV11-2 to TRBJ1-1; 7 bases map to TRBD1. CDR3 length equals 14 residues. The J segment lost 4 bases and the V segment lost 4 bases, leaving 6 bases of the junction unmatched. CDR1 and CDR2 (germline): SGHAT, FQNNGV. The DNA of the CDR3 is TGTGCCAGCAGCTCACAGACAGGGACCACTGAAGCTTTCTTT. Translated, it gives CASSSQTGTTEAFF.